The TCR beta chain described here comes from a study of T-cell memory formation after mild COVID-19. Study summary: In these data, TCR clusters were largely donor specific. Points from the study as a whole: CD4/CD8 balance characterized clones contracting day 15 to 85, and CD4+ skew characterized later expanders. Contracting CD4+ clones lay largely in CM and EM, with CD8+ ones residing in EMRA.

In germline, CDR1 is MNHEY, CDR2 SVGAGI. This CDR3 region has 15 residues. The V end lost 2 bases, the J end lost 0 bases, and 5 bases lay between the germline ends. To note about this clonotype: Antigen: not known.

TCRdb recomputed calls from the 5' RACE reads with MiXCR, one row per CDR3 protein. The table records around 510,000 distinct CDR3 sequences, roughly 21% of them present only once. Material for sequencing was PBMCs or a T cell subset sorted from them (not recorded which). V gene TRBV6-5 combines with J gene TRBJ2-6; D is possibly TRBD2 (5 bases). This receptor was obtained from an adult woman who had mild COVID-19 (a few samples of this study predate the infection). Cell type and time point are not known. For the CDR3, the DNA is TGTGCCAGCAGTTACGAGGGCTCTGGGGCCAACGTCCTGACTTTC. Translating it yields CASSYEGSGANVLTF.